This T cell receptor beta chain was obtained from a study of tumor-infiltrating lymphocytes in primary liver carcinoma. Germline DNA was also extracted, and blood RNA was taken from unsorted whole blood. There are 15 residues in the CDR3. V was cut by 4 bases and J by 1 base, with 10 bases left in between. The germline V gene has CDR1 LGHNA and CDR2 YNFKEQ. About this clonotype itself: It may be a read error: a sequence one base away is much more abundant.

TCR beta cDNA came from roughly 550 ng total RNA, primed with a constant-region primer. It was through three nested multiplex PCR rounds of slightly modified ARM-PCR that TCR beta libraries arose. TRBV1-TRBV30 forward primers and a C-beta reverse primer were used in the first two PCR rounds, which each ran for about 9 cycles. Each CDR3 protein gets one entry after TCRdb re-called the multiplex PCR reads with MiXCR. The repertoire includes more than 150,000 distinct CDR3 sequences, 50% to 75% of them detected once, and around 68% sits in the top ten. Sequenced sample: peripheral blood. The genes are TRBV4-2 and TRBJ2-2, with D possibly being TRBD2 (5 bases). The clonotype originates from a man aged 35 to 55 with primary liver carcinoma and hepatitis B virus infection. CDR3 coding DNA: TGTGCCAGCAGCCCGGTACTAGGGAACACCGGGGAGCTGTTTTTT. Amino acid sequence: CASSPVLGNTGELFF.